This T cell receptor (beta chain) originates from a study of T cell repertoires in cytomegalovirus infection. The CDR3 has 18 amino acids. The V gene end was trimmed by 1 base and the J gene end by 6 bases; junction bases not matched to a gene: 13. CDR1 is SGHTA and CDR2 is FQGNSA in the germline V gene. This clonotype was observed many times. TCRdb analysed the reads with MiXCR anew, one entry per CDR3 protein. The sample shows 200,000 to 300,000 distinct CDR3 sequences, around an eighth of them seen only once. The source material was PBMCs. The source of this sequence is a human donor in good health (CMV status not recorded). Some clones in this sample may be carry-over from other donors' samples. V and J are TRBV7-2 and TRBJ2-7; 12 bases fit TRBD1. The CDR3 loop reads CASSLGPLGGTGGFEQYF. The CDR3 coding sequence is TGTGCCAGCAGCTTAGGCCCCCTTGGAGGGACAGGGGGCTTCGAGCAGTACTTC.